Sequencing of this T cell receptor beta chain was carried out in a study of post-analysis software for immune sequencing data. In its sample, this clonotype was seen a few times. Antigen: not known. The TCR beta cDNA libraries carried unique molecular identifiers. One entry per CDR3 protein results from TCRdb running MiXCR on the PCR reads. Here the sample spans around 260,000 distinct CDR3 sequences, around 34% being singletons. Study observations and caveats: There was significantly lower normalized Chao1 diversity in multiple sclerosis patients than in controls.

The receptor's source is a girl aged 5-17 years with multiple sclerosis. Sequences were obtained from blood.

The CDR3 spells CATQDRGGRETQYF. The DNA for the CDR3 is TGTGCCACCCAGGACAGGGGAGGCCGAGAGACCCAGTACTTC. The chain couples TRBV7-9 to TRBJ2-5; TRBD1 matches at 9 bases. CDR3 length: 14 residues. Germline V gene lookup returns CDR1 SEHNR and CDR2 FQNEAQ (reference sequence). Trimming at V came to 10 bases and at J to 4 bases, leaving 10 bases not matched to a gene.